The 19 T cell receptor beta chains below all came from one sample that was sequenced in a study of blood T cell repertoires in COVID-19. TCRdb's copy holds only in-frame clones and misses some; the assay was immunoSEQ multiplex PCR. The sample includes 200,000 or so clones, around 85% seen only once; the top ten take roughly 5%. Sequencing was done on a sample of peripheral blood. The receptor set was obtained from a human donor in a cohort sampled during active COVID-19.

This chain links TRBV28 with TRBJ2-3, with D possibly matching TRBD2 (7 bases). This CDR3 spans 18 amino acids. Trimming stripped 3 bases from V and 3 bases from J, with 22 bases between. Per the germline V gene, CDR1 is MDHEN and CDR2 is SYDVKM. The CDR3: CASSFSQGRESETDTQYF. Written as DNA, the CDR3 is TGTGCCAGCAGTTTCAGCCAGGGGCGGGAGTCAGAGACAGATACGCAGTATTTT. Full variable domain (rest looked up from reference TRBV28 and TRBJ2-3): DVKVTQSSRYLVKRTGEKVFLECVQDMDHENMFWYRQDPGLGLRLIYFSYDVKMKEKGDIPEGYSVSREKKERFSLILESASTNQTSMYLCASSFSQGRESETDTQYFGPGTRLTVL.

V gene TRBV5-6 combines with J gene TRBJ2-5; 9 bases agree with TRBD1. The CDR3 has 14 amino acids. V lost 6 bases, J lost 4 bases, and 7 bases stayed unmatched. Germline CDR1 and CDR2: SGHDT and YYEEEE. CDR3 sequence (DNA): TGTGCCAGCATCCGGGACAGGGACCCAGAGACCCAGTACTTC. Protein: CASIRDRDPETQYF.

Only one count was recorded for this clone. This chain uses TRBV28 with TRBJ2-1; no reliable D call. Trimming took 3 bases from V and 4 from J, leaving 10 bases between them. Germline V gives CDR1 MDHEN, CDR2 SYDVKM. The CDR3 has 14 residues. The CDR3 DNA follows: TGTGCCAGCAGTTTGGCGGTAGAGTACAATGAGCAGTTCTTC. Translating gives CASSLAVEYNEQFF.

The chain employs TRBV11-1 and TRBJ2-7; 8 bases align to TRBD1. Per the germline V gene, CDR1 is SGHAT and CDR2 is FQDESV (reference sequence). V gave up 5 bases and J gave up 3 bases; unmatched junction bases: 9. CDR3 length equals 15 residues. CDR3 residues: CASSMRDRIDYEQYF. DNA for the CDR3: TGTGCCAGCAGCATGAGGGACAGGATAGACTACGAGCAGTACTTC.

There are a few counts of this clone. The chain combines TRBV28 with TRBJ2-7; TRBD2 matches 7 bases. CDR3 length: 13 amino acids. With 4 bases clipped from V and 4 bases from J, the junction kept 4 bases outside the gene matches. Germline V gene data show CDR1 as MDHEN and CDR2 as SYDVKM. DNA for the CDR3: TGTGCCAGCAGTTGGGGCGGGAGTTACGAGCAGTACTTC. It translates to CASSWGGSYEQYF.

The rearrangement uses TRBV18 and TRBJ1-2; 7 bases are a match to TRBD1. The CDR3 consists of 16 residues. V lost 2 bases to trimming and J lost 1 base; unmatched junction nucleotides: 7. The germline V gene encodes CDR1 KGHSH and CDR2 LQKENI. CDR3 sequence reads: CASSPTPGTDNYGYTF. CDR3 nucleotides: TGTGCCAGCTCACCAACCCCCGGGACAGATAACTATGGCTACACCTTC.

The V call is TRBV4-3, the J call TRBJ1-4; D possibly corresponds to TRBD1 (6 bases). CDR1 and CDR2 (germline): LGHNA, YSLEER. With 2 bases removed from V and 8 bases from J, the gap between germline ends came to 15 bases. The CDR3 consists of 15 residues. The CDR3 protein is CASSQHSTDSEKLFF. DNA of the CDR3: TGCGCCAGCAGCCAACATTCGACGGACAGCGAAAAACTGTTTTTT.

This clone was seen only once. The CDR3 DNA is TGTGCCAGCAGCTTAACAGGTGGGGCTACTGAAGCTTTCTTT. The encoded protein is CASSLTGGATEAFF. The chain combines TRBV7-3 with TRBJ1-1; D is possibly TRBD1 (5 bases). The CDR3 runs 14 residues. Trimming stripped 0 bases from V and 5 bases from J, with 10 bases between. Germline V gene data show CDR1 as SGHTA and CDR2 as FQGTGA.

The J gene is TRBJ2-1, the V gene TRBV5-3, with D possibly being TRBD2 (6 bases). TRBV5-3 is an ORF; its function is uncertain. The V end was cut by 4 bases, the J end by 2 bases, with 19 bases between. The CDR3 is 17 residues long. The CDR3, as DNA: TGTGCCAGAAGCCCGAGGAGGGGTGCGGGCGCCTACAATGAGCAGTTCTTC. It translates to CARSPRRGAGAYNEQFF.

This rearrangement joins TRBV6-5 to TRBJ2-3, with 13 bases fitting TRBD2. CDR3 length: 15 amino acids. J gave up 8 bases and V 6 bases, and 8 bases lay outside the gene matches. CDR1 is MNHEY, CDR2 SVGAGI, per germline. DNA for the CDR3: TGTGCCAGCAGCCGGACTAGCGGGAGAGTCGGTACGCAGTATTTT. Translating gives CASSRTSGRVGTQYF.

The chain is built from TRBV30 and TRBJ2-2; D not certain. V was trimmed by 1 base and J by 5 bases, leaving 8 bases between them. The CDR3 loop spans 13 amino acids. In germline, CDR1 is GTSNPN, CDR2 SVGIG (reference sequence). CDR3 in DNA: TGTGCCTGGAGTGGGGCGAGAACCGGGGAGCTGTTTTTT. As protein: CAWSGARTGELFF.

The chain combines TRBV11-2 with TRBJ2-7; D may be TRBD1 (6 bases). CDR3 length: 15 residues. Trimming removed 2 bases from V and 1 base from J, with 12 bases in between. The germline gives CDR1 SGHAT, CDR2 FQNNGV. CDR3 residues: CASSLWGRQSYEQYF. Here the CDR3 DNA reads TGTGCCAGCAGCTTATGGGGGCGCCAATCCTACGAGCAGTACTTC. Variable domain in full (rest from reference TRBV11-2 and TRBJ2-7): EAGVAQSPRYKIIEKRQSVAFWCNPISGHATLYWYQQILGQGPKLLIQFQNNGVVDDSQLPKDRFSAERLKGVDSTLKIQPAKLEDSAVYLCASSLWGRQSYEQYFGPGTRLTVT.

The chain uses TRBV4-1 and TRBJ1-4; possibly TRBD1 for D (5 bases). The CDR3 length is 15 residues. Trimming took off 0 bases at V and 8 bases at J, with 13 bases between the two ends. Per the germline V gene, CDR1 is MGHRA and CDR2 is YSYEKL. The CDR3 DNA reads TGCGCCAGCAGCCAAGATTCAGCAGGGTGGGAAAAACTGTTTTTT. It specifies CASSQDSAGWEKLFF.

V is TRBV9 and J is TRBJ2-1; D is possibly TRBD2 (5 bases). The CDR3 is made up of 15 amino acids. CDR1 SGDLS and CDR2 YYNGEE come from the germline V gene. Trimming removed 1 base from V and 10 bases from J, with 18 bases in between. In DNA, the CDR3 is TGTGCCAGCAGCGTACGGCGGGTAGAGAGAGCCGAGCAGTTCTTC. Translating it yields CASSVRRVERAEQFF.

This CDR3 reads CASSRLARDEQYF. In DNA, the CDR3 is TGTGCCAGCAGTAGACTAGCTCGGGACGAGCAGTACTTC. J is TRBJ2-7 and V is TRBV6-5; 7 bases line up with TRBD2. The germline CDR1 and CDR2 sequences are MNHEY and SVGAGI. The V and J ends lost 5 bases and 5 bases, in that order; junction bases with no gene match: 6. CDR3 length: 13 amino acids.

The CDR3 is CASSFRQSASYNSPLHF. The CDR3 DNA follows: TGTGCCAGCAGTTTCCGACAGAGCGCCTCCTATAATTCACCCCTCCACTTT. The chain couples TRBV27 to TRBJ1-6, with D possibly TRBD1 on 5 matching bases. The V gene's germline CDR1 is MNHEY and CDR2 SMNVEV (reference sequence). The CDR3 extends over 17 amino acids. Trimming removed 3 bases from V and 0 bases from J, with 12 bases in between.

The V gene is TRBV7-9, the J gene TRBJ2-1; TRBD2 agrees at 12 bases. V dropped 5 bases and J dropped 7; count of bases not matched to a gene: 9. This CDR3 has 16 amino acids. Germline V gene data show CDR1 as SEHNR and CDR2 as FQNEAQ (reference sequence). The CDR3 reads CASSPRLAGVGNEQFF. DNA of the CDR3: TGTGCCAGCAGCCCCCGACTAGCGGGAGTGGGGAATGAGCAGTTCTTC. Looking up the rest from reference TRBV7-9 and TRBJ2-1 gives the full variable domain: DTGVSQNPRHKITKRGQNVTFRCDPISEHNRLYWYRQTLGQGPEFLTYFQNEAQLEKSRLLSDRFSAERPKGSFSTLEIQRTEQGDSAMYLCASSPRLAGVGNEQFFGPGTRLTVL.

A remark on this clone: Other DNA sequences in this specimen translate into the identical CDR3. The chain uses TRBV5-1 and TRBJ1-3, with a possible D match to TRBD1 (5 bases). This CDR3 comprises 14 residues. Germline V gives CDR1 SGHRS, CDR2 YFSETQ. Trimming stripped 4 bases from V and 0 bases from J, with 8 bases between. The CDR3 loop reads CASSVTGSGNTIYF. The CDR3, as DNA: TGCGCCAGCAGCGTAACAGGCTCTGGAAACACCATATATTTT.

The table lists this clone with a few counts. The J gene is TRBJ2-5, the V gene TRBV7-2, with D tentatively TRBD2 (6 bases). V lost 5 bases and J 2 bases, leaving 21 bases between the germline ends. From germline, CDR1 is SGHTA and CDR2 FQGNSA. CDR3 length equals 17 residues. CDR3 sequence reads: CASSHTGLGGWQETQYF. The CDR3 DNA reads as TGTGCCAGCAGCCATACAGGTCTCGGAGGGTGGCAAGAGACCCAGTACTTC.